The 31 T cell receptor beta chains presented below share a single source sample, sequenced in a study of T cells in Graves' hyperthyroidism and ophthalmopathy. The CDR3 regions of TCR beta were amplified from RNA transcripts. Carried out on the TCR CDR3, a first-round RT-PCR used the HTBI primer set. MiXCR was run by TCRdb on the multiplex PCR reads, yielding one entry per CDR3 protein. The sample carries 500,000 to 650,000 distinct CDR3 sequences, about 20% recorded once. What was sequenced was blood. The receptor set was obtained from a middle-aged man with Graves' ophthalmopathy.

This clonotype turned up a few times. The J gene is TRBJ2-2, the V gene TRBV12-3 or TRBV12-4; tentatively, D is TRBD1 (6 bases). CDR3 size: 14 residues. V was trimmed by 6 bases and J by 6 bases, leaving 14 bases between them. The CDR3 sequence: CASSLTEGAGELFF. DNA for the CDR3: TGTGCCAGCAGCCTGACAGAGGGGGCCGGGGAGCTGTTTTTT.

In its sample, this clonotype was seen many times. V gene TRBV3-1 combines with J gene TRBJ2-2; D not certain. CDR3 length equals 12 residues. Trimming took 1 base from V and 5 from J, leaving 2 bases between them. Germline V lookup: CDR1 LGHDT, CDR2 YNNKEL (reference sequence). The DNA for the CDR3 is TGTGCCAGCAGCCAAGTAACCGGGGAGCTGTTTTTT. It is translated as CASSQVTGELFF.

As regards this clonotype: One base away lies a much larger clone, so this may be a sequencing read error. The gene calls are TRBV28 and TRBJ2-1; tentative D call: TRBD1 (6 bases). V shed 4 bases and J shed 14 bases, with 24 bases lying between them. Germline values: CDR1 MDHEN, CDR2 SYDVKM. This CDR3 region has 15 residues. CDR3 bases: TGTGCCAGCAGTTCCCGACAGGCAGCCTACAATGTTGAGTTCTTC. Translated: CASSSRQAAYNVEFF.

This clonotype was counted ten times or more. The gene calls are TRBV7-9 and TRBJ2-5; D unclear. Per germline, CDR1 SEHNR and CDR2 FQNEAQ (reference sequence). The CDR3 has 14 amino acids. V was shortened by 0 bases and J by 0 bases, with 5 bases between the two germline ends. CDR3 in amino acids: CASSLAEYQETQYF. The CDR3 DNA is TGTGCCAGCAGCTTAGCCGAGTACCAAGAGACCCAGTACTTC.

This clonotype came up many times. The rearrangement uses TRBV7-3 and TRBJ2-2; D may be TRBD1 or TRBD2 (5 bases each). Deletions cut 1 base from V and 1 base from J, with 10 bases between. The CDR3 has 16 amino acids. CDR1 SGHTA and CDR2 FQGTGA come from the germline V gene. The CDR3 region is CASSLNPGRNTGELFF. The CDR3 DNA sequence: TGTGCCAGCAGCTTAAATCCGGGGCGGAACACCGGGGAGCTGTTTTTT.

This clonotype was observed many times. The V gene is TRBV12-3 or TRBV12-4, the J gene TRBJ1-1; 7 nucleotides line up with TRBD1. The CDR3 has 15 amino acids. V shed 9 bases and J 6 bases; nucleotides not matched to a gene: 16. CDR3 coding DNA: TGTGCCAGTCCGGCTTATGGACAGGACGAGGCTGAAGCTTTCTTT. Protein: CASPAYGQDEAEAFF.

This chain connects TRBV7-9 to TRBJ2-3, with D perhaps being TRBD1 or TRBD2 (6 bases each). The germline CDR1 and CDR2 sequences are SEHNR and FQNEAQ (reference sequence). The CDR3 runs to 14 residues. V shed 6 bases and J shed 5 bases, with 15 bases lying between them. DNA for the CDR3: TGTGCCAGCAGTGACGGGGGCCGTGGAGATACGCAGTATTTT. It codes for CASSDGGRGDTQYF.

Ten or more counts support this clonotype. CDR3 DNA sequence: TGTGCCAGCAGCCAAGATACAGGGAGGAACATTCAGTACTTC. Its translation: CASSQDTGRNIQYF. The V gene is TRBV3-1, the J gene TRBJ2-4; the D call may be TRBD1 or TRBD2 (6 bases each). Germline V lookup: CDR1 LGHDT, CDR2 YNNKEL (reference sequence). The CDR3 totals 14 residues. With 0 bases removed from V and 7 bases from J, the gap between germline ends came to 10 bases.

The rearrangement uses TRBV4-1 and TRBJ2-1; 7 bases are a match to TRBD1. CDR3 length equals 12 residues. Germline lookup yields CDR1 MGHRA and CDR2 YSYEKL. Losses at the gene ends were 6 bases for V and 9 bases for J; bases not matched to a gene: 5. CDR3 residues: CASRYPGGEQFF. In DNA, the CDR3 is TGCGCCAGCAGATACCCAGGGGGTGAGCAGTTCTTC.

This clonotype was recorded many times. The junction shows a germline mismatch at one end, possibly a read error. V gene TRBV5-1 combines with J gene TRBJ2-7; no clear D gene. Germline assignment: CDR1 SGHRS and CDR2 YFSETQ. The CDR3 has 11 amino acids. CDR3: CASSSAYEQYF. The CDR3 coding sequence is TGTGCCAGCAGCTCCGCCTACGAGCAGTACTTC.

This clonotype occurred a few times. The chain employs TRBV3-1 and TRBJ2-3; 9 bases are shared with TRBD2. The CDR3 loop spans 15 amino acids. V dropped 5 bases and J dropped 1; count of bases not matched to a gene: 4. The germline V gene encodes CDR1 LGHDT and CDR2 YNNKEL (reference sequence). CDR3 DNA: TGTGCCAGCAGCGCGGGGGGGCCCGGCACAGATACGCAGTATTTT. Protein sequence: CASSAGGPGTDTQYF.

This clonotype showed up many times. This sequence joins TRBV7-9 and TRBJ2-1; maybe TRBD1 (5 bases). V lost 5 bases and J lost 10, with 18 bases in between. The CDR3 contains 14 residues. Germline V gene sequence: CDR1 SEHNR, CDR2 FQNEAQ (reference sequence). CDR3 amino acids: CASSPGHSMSEQFF. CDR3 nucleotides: TGTGCCAGCAGCCCTGGACACAGTATGAGCGAGCAGTTCTTC.

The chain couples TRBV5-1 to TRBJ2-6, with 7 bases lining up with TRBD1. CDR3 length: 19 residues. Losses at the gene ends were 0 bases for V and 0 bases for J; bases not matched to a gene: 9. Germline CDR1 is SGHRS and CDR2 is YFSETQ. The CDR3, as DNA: TGCGCCAGCAGCTTGGGGACAGGCACGTCGAGCTCTGGGGCCAACGTCCTGACTTTC. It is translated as CASSLGTGTSSSGANVLTF.

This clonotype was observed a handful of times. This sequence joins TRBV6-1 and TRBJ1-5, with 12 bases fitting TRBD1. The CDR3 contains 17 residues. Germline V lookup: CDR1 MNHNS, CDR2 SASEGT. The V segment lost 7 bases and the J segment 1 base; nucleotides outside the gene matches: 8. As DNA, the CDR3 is TGTGCCAGCACGGGACAGGGGGCGAGTTTCAGCAATCAGCCCCAGCATTTT. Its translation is CASTGQGASFSNQPQHF.

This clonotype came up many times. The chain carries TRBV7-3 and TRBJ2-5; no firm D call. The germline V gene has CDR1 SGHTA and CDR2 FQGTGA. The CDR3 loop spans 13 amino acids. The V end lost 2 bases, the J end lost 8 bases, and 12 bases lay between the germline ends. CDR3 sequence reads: CASSLEPSGTQYF. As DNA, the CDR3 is TGTGCCAGCAGCTTAGAACCCTCTGGTACCCAGTACTTC. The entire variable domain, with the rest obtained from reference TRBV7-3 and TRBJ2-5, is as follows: GAGVSQTPSNKVTEKGKYVELRCDPISGHTALYWYRQSLGQGPEFLIYFQGTGAADDSGLPNDRFFAVRPEGSVSTLKIQRTERGDSAVYLCASSLEPSGTQYFGPGTRLLVL.

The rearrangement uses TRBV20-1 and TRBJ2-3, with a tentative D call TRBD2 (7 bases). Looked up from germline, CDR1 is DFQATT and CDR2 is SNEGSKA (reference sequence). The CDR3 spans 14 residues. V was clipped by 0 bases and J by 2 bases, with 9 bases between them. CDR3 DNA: TGCAGTGCTAGAGATGGGGGGGCCACAGATACGCAGTATTTT. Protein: CSARDGGATDTQYF.

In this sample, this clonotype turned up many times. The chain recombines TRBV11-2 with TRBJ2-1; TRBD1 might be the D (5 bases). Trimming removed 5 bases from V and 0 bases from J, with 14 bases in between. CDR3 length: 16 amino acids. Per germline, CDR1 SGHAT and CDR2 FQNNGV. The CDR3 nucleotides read TGTGCCAGCAGCGCTCCAGGGTCCAGCTCCTACAATGAGCAGTTCTTC. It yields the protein CASSAPGSSSYNEQFF.

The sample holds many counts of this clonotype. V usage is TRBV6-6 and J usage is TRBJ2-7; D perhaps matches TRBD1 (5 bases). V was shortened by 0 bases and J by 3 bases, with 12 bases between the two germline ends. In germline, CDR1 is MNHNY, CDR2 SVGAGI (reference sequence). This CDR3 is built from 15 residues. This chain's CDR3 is CASSYSHDSGYEQYF. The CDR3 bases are TGTGCCAGCAGTTACTCACATGACAGTGGCTACGAGCAGTACTTC.

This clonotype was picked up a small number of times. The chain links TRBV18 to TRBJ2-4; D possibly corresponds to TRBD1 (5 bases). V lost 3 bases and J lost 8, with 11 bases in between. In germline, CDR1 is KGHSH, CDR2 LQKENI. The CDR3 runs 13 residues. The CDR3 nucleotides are TGTGCCAGCTCACCCAGAGTAGGGGACATTCAGTACTTC. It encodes CASSPRVGDIQYF.

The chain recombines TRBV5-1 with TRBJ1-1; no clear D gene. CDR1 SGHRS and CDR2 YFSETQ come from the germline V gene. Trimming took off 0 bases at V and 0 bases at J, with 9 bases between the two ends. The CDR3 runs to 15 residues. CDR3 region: CASSLVTGVNTEAFF. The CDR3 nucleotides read TGCGCCAGCAGCTTGGTAACGGGAGTGAACACTGAAGCTTTCTTT.

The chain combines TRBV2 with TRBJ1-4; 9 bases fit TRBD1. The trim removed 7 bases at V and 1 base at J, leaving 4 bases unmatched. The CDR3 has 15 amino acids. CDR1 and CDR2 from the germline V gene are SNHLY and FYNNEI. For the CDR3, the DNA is TGTGCCAGCAAGGGACAGGGAGAAACTAATGAAAAACTGTTTTTT. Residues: CASKGQGETNEKLFF.

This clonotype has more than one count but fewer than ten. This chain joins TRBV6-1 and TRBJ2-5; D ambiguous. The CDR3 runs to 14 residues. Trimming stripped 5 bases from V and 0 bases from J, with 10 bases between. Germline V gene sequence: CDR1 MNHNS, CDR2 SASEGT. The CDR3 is CASSSHWYQETQYF. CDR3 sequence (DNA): TGTGCCAGCAGTTCCCACTGGTACCAAGAGACCCAGTACTTC.

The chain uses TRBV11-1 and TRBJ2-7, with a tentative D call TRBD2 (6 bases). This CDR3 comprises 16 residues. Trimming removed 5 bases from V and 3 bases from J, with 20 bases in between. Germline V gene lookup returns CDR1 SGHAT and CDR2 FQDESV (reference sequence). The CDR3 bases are TGTGCCAGCAGCCCCCTTTCCCCGAGCGGGTACTACGAGCAGTACTTC. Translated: CASSPLSPSGYYEQYF.

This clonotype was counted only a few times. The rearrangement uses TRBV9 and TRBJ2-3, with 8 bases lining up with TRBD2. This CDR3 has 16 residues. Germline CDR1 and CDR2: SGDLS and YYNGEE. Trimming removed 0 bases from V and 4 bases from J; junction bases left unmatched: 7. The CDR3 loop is CASSVGLAGGSDTQYF. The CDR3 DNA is TGTGCCAGCAGCGTAGGGCTAGCGGGCGGTTCAGATACGCAGTATTTT.

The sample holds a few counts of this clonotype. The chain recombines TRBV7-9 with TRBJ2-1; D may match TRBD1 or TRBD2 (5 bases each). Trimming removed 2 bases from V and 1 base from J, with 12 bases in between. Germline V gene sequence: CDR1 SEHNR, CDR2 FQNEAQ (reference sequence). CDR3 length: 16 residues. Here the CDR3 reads CASSLRGGVSYNEQFF. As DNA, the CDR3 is TGTGCCAGCAGCTTACGTGGGGGAGTATCCTACAATGAGCAGTTCTTC.

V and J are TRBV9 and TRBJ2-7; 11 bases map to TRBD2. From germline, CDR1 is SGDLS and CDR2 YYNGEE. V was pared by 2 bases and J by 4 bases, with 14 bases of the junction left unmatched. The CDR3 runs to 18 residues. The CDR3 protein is CASSVTGTSGRGEYEQYF. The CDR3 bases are TGTGCCAGCAGCGTCACCGGGACTAGCGGAAGAGGAGAATACGAGCAGTACTTC.

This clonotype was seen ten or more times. CDR3 sequence: CASSQSTRTGYTF. CDR3 coding DNA: TGTGCCAGCAGCCAATCCACCCGGACAGGCTACACCTTC. The chain uses TRBV3-1 and TRBJ1-2; D may be TRBD1 (5 bases). The CDR3 spans 13 residues. Germline CDR1 LGHDT, CDR2 YNNKEL (reference sequence). Trimming stripped 2 bases from V and 8 bases from J, with 12 bases between.

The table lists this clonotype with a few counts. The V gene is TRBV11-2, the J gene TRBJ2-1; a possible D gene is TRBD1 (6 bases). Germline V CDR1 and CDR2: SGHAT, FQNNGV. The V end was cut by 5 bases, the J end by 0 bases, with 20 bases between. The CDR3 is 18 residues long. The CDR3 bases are TGTGCCAGCAGCCGGACCCGACAGGAGACGAGCTCCTACAATGAGCAGTTCTTC. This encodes CASSRTRQETSSYNEQFF. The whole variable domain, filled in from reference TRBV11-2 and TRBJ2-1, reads EAGVAQSPRYKIIEKRQSVAFWCNPISGHATLYWYQQILGQGPKLLIQFQNNGVVDDSQLPKDRFSAERLKGVDSTLKIQPAKLEDSAVYLCASSRTRQETSSYNEQFFGPGTRLTVL.

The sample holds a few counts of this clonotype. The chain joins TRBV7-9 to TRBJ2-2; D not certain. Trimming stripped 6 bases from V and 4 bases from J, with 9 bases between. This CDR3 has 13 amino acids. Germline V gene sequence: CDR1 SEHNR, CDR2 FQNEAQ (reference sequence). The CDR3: CASRETPTGELFF. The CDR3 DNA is TGTGCCAGCAGGGAGACACCCACCGGGGAGCTGTTTTTT.

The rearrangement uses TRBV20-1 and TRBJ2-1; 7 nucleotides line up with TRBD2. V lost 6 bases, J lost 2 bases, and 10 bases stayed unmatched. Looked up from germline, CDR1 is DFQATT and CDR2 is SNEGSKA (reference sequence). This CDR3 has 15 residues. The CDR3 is CSASLAVPPYNEQFF. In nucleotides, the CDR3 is TGCAGTGCATCTCTAGCGGTGCCCCCCTACAATGAGCAGTTCTTC.

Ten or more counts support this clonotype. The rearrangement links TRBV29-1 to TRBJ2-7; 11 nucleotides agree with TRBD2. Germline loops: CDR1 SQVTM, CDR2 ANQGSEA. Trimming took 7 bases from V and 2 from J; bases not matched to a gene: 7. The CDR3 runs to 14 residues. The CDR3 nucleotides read TGCAGCGCTGAGGGGACTAGCGGAACCTACGAGCAGTACTTC. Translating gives CSAEGTSGTYEQYF.